These 3 T cell receptor beta chains were sequenced from one sample in a study of T cell responses to AZD1222 COVID-19 vaccine. The assay was immunoSEQ multiplex PCR, and TCRdb's table has in-frame clones only and misses some. Of 120,000 to 150,000 clones in the sample, roughly 92% were seen once. The sequencing used peripheral blood, collected 28 days after the second AZD1222 dose. The source is an adult who received the AZD1222 COVID-19 vaccine.

This clone was found once. The chain is built from TRBV27 and TRBJ1-6; no clear D. Germline loops: CDR1 MNHEY, CDR2 SMNVEV (reference sequence). The V end lost 5 bases, the J end lost 4 bases, and 6 bases lay between the germline ends. The CDR3 extends over 13 amino acids. The CDR3 loop is CASSTTYNSPLHF. DNA of the CDR3: TGTGCCAGCAGTACAACTTATAATTCACCCCTCCACTTT.

The chain joins TRBV2 to TRBJ1-1, with D unresolved. The germline V gene has CDR1 SNHLY and CDR2 FYNNEI. The CDR3 totals 15 residues. V was cut by 3 bases and J by 0 bases, with 11 bases left in between. Here the CDR3 DNA reads TGTGCCAGCAGTGAGGGTCGGGCCCTGAACACTGAAGCTTTCTTT. Protein sequence: CASSEGRALNTEAFF.

This clone has only a few counts. CDR3 sequence reads: CASSYTGDTEAFF. In nucleotides, the CDR3 is TGTGCCAGCAGTTACACAGGGGACACTGAAGCTTTCTTT. This chain links TRBV6-2 or TRBV6-3 with TRBJ1-1; 7 bases line up with TRBD1. The CDR3 has 13 amino acids. The germline V gene has CDR1 MNHEY and CDR2 SVGEGT. With V trimmed by 2 bases and J by 3 bases, 0 bases remained unmatched.